Below, 8 T cell receptor beta chains from the same sample are listed, as sequenced in a study of cytomegalovirus exposure and HLA in healthy donors. Assay: immunoSEQ multiplex PCR; the TCRdb copy retains only in-frame clones and omits some. The sample gives about 160,000 clones, 89% of which show up once; 10% to 13% is in the top ten. Source material: PBMCs. These TCRs come from a woman aged 18-29 years in good health and CMV-seropositive.

V and J are TRBV7-2 and TRBJ1-1; 8 nucleotides agree with TRBD1. The ends lost 4 bases at V and 1 base at J; junction bases unmatched: 8. The germline V gene encodes CDR1 SGHTA and CDR2 FQGNSA. The CDR3 contains 16 residues. The CDR3 is CASSSGGALQNTEAFF. Here the CDR3 DNA reads TGTGCCAGCAGCTCAGGGGGCGCGTTACAGAACACTGAAGCTTTCTTT.

The chain has TRBV9 and TRBJ2-1; 8 nucleotides match TRBD1. The ends lost 4 bases at V and 1 base at J; junction bases unmatched: 7. The CDR3 runs to 16 residues. The germline V gene has CDR1 SGDLS and CDR2 YYNGEE. The CDR3 sequence: CASSPRGQGSYNEQFF. The CDR3 DNA reads as TGTGCCAGCAGCCCCCGAGGACAGGGTTCCTACAATGAGCAGTTCTTC.

The chain employs TRBV5-1 and TRBJ2-1; 7 bases are shared with TRBD1. The CDR3 is 13 amino acids. Germline V CDR1 and CDR2: SGHRS, YFSETQ. With V trimmed by 0 bases and J by 7 bases, 1 base remained unmatched. The CDR3 sequence: CASSLDRGNEQFF. The CDR3 DNA follows: TGCGCCAGCAGCTTGGACAGGGGAAATGAGCAGTTCTTC.

This clone was recorded a few times. The V gene is TRBV19, the J gene TRBJ2-7; TRBD1 is a possible D gene (6 bases). Between the trimmed V and J ends, which lost 3 bases and 5 bases, there was a span of 17 bases. Germline V gives CDR1 LNHDA, CDR2 SQIVND (reference sequence). The CDR3 spans 15 residues. The CDR3 nucleotides are TGTGCCAGTAGTATGAGGGACCTAGGGGGACACGAGCAGTACTTC. Translation gives CASSMRDLGGHEQYF. Filled out from reference TRBV19 and TRBJ2-7, the complete variable domain reads DGGITQSPKYLFRKEGQNVTLSCEQNLNHDAMYWYRQDPGQGLRLIYYSQIVNDFQKGDIAEGYSVSREKKESFPLTVTSAQKNPTAFYLCASSMRDLGGHEQYFGPGTRLTVT.

In this sample, this clone turned up once. The chain joins TRBV27 to TRBJ2-7, with 13 bases fitting TRBD2. The V gene end was trimmed by 3 bases and the J gene end by 2 bases; junction bases not matched to a gene: 7. CDR1 is MNHEY, CDR2 SMNVEV, per germline (reference sequence). CDR3 length equals 17 residues. For the CDR3, the DNA is TGTGCCAGCAGTTTTTCCCGACTAGCGGGAGGTACCTACGAGCAGTACTTC. It translates to CASSFSRLAGGTYEQYF.

The rearrangement uses TRBV7-2 and TRBJ1-1; 7 bases match TRBD1. The V gene's germline CDR1 is SGHTA and CDR2 FQGNSA. Trimming took 1 base from V and 8 from J; bases not matched to a gene: 7. The CDR3 is 14 amino acids. The CDR3 loop reads CASSLEGGYWEAFF. CDR3 DNA sequence: TGTGCCAGCAGCTTAGAAGGGGGCTATTGGGAAGCTTTCTTT.

This clone was counted a few times. The CDR3, as DNA: TGTGCCAGCAGTCCCGGGGGGATGGAAGCTTTCTTT. This translates into CASSPGGMEAFF. V gene TRBV27 combines with J gene TRBJ1-1, with D possibly being TRBD1 (5 bases). The CDR3 is made up of 12 amino acids. Trimming left V 5 bases short and J 8 bases short, with 12 bases between. Germline V CDR1 and CDR2: MNHEY, SMNVEV (reference sequence).

A word on this clone: The junction differs from germline at one of its ends, possibly a read error. V and J are TRBV7-7 and TRBJ1-1; the match to TRBD1 covers 8 bases. This CDR3 contains 15 residues. Germline assignment: CDR1 SSHAT and CDR2 FNYEAQ (reference sequence). The CDR3 sequence is CASSFWTGKNTEAFF. Written as DNA, the CDR3 is TGTGCTAGCAGCTTTTGGACAGGGAAGAACACTGAAGCTTTCTTT.